These T cell receptor beta chains were read from a single sample in a study of blood T cell repertoires in COVID-19. Sequencing used immunoSEQ multiplex PCR; TCRdb keeps in-frame clones, though not all of them. The repertoire holds 240,000 or so clones, around 84% seen once, with 3% to 4% in the top ten. The sequencing input was peripheral blood. These receptors all stem from a woman aged 18-35 years with acute or convalescent COVID-19. The CDR3 runs from the conserved cysteine through the conserved F or W. D genes are given only for firm matches. Where a row states a size, it is once, few, many or the class of an expanded clone; other rows omit it.

clone_size: once; d_call: -; v_call: TRBV9; j_call: TRBJ2-1; cdr3_nt: TGTGCCAGCGGCCGGGACTACAATGAGCAGTTCTTC; cdr3_aa: CASGRDYNEQFF
clone_size: -; d_call: TRBD2; v_call: TRBV10-2; j_call: TRBJ2-3; cdr3_nt: TGCGCCAGCAGCCCAGGGAGGGAAGGGACAGATACGCAGTATTTT; cdr3_aa: CASSPGREGTDTQYF
clone_size: many; d_call: -; v_call: TRBV28; j_call: TRBJ1-6; cdr3_nt: TGTGCCAGCAGTCCCCGGGCGGGGGTCCATAATTCACCCCTCCACTTT; cdr3_aa: CASSPRAGVHNSPLHF
clone_size: -; d_call: -; v_call: TRBV5-6; j_call: TRBJ2-1; cdr3_nt: TGTGCCAGCAGCCAAGGGGGTGTCACCTACAATGAGCAGTTCTTC; cdr3_aa: CASSQGGVTYNEQFF
clone_size: -; d_call: -; v_call: TRBV14; j_call: TRBJ1-1; cdr3_nt: TGTGCCAGCAGCCAAGATTGGGGCCAGTTGAGGACTGAAGCTTTCTTT; cdr3_aa: CASSQDWGQLRTEAFF
clone_size: -; d_call: -; v_call: TRBV9; j_call: TRBJ1-5; cdr3_nt: TGTGCCAGCAGCGTAGGATTGGGAGGGGTCGGGCAGCCCCAGCATTTT; cdr3_aa: CASSVGLGGVGQPQHF
clone_size: few; d_call: TRBD2; v_call: TRBV2; j_call: TRBJ2-7; cdr3_nt: TGTGCCAGCAGTGGGAGACTAGCGGGAGTCTACGAGCAGTACTTC; cdr3_aa: CASSGRLAGVYEQYF
clone_size: -; d_call: -; v_call: TRBV27; j_call: TRBJ2-7; cdr3_nt: TGTGCCAGCAGTTCGACAGGAGAAGAGTACGAGCAGTACTTC; cdr3_aa: CASSSTGEEYEQYF
clone_size: many; d_call: -; v_call: TRBV3-1/TRBV3-2; j_call: TRBJ1-1; cdr3_nt: TGTGCCAGCAGCCAACGGGGTCCCTTGAACACTGAAGCTTTCTTT; cdr3_aa: CASSQRGPLNTEAFF
clone_size: -; d_call: TRBD2; v_call: TRBV6-2/TRBV6-3; j_call: TRBJ2-1; cdr3_nt: TGTGCCAGCAGCGCTACTAGCGGGGGGTCCGCGGAGCAGTTCTTC; cdr3_aa: CASSATSGGSAEQFF
clone_size: -; d_call: -; v_call: TRBV5-4; j_call: TRBJ2-7; cdr3_nt: TGTGCCAGCAGCTTGGCTAGCTACGAGCAGTACTTC; cdr3_aa: CASSLASYEQYF
clone_size: -; d_call: -; v_call: TRBV5-1; j_call: TRBJ2-2; cdr3_nt: TGCGCCAGCAGCTTGGGGACTCCGAACACCGGGGAGCTGTTTTTT; cdr3_aa: CASSLGTPNTGELFF
clone_size: -; d_call: -; v_call: TRBV5-1; j_call: TRBJ2-5; cdr3_nt: TGCGCCAGCAGCTTGGCCTCCTCAGGCCCACAAGAGACCCAGTACTTC; cdr3_aa: CASSLASSGPQETQYF
clone_size: -; d_call: TRBD1; v_call: TRBV7-2; j_call: TRBJ2-5; cdr3_nt: TGTGCCAGCAGCAACTACGACAGGGCGGAGACCCAGTACTTC; cdr3_aa: CASSNYDRAETQYF
clone_size: -; d_call: -; v_call: TRBV6-6; j_call: TRBJ1-5; cdr3_nt: TGTGCCAGCAGTTACACGGGATATAGCAATCAGCCCCAGCATTTT; cdr3_aa: CASSYTGYSNQPQHF
clone_size: once; d_call: -; v_call: TRBV14; j_call: TRBJ1-6; cdr3_nt: TGTGCCAGCAGCCAAGAACGAGGCGGGAATTCACCCCTCCACTTT; cdr3_aa: CASSQERGGNSPLHF
clone_size: -; d_call: -; v_call: TRBV23-1; j_call: TRBJ1-6; cdr3_nt: TGCGCCAGCAGCCGAACTCGGGGGGTGCATTCACCCCTCCACTTT; cdr3_aa: CASSRTRGVHSPLHF
clone_size: -; d_call: TRBD1; v_call: TRBV29-1; j_call: TRBJ2-2; cdr3_nt: TGCAGCGCCCGTGACAGGGATGGCACCGGGGAGCTGTTTTTT; cdr3_aa: CSARDRDGTGELFF
clone_size: once; d_call: -; v_call: TRBV5-1; j_call: TRBJ1-1; cdr3_nt: TGCGCCAGCAGATGGGCCGGCGGGACCAACACTGAAGCTTTCTTT; cdr3_aa: CASRWAGGTNTEAFF
clone_size: -; d_call: TRBD2; v_call: TRBV7-2; j_call: TRBJ2-1; cdr3_nt: TGTGCCAGCAGCTCCCTAGCGGGACCCTACAATGAGCAGTTCTTC; cdr3_aa: CASSSLAGPYNEQFF
clone_size: -; d_call: -; v_call: TRBV4-3; j_call: TRBJ2-2; cdr3_nt: TGCGCCAGCAGCCAGCCGGGACAGAACACCGGGGAGCTGTTTTTT; cdr3_aa: CASSQPGQNTGELFF
clone_size: -; d_call: -; v_call: TRBV10-3; j_call: TRBJ1-3; cdr3_nt: TGTGCCATCAGTGAGTCGGCAGCGATCTCTGGAAACACCATATATTTT; cdr3_aa: CAISESAAISGNTIYF
clone_size: -; d_call: TRBD2; v_call: TRBV9; j_call: TRBJ2-7; cdr3_nt: TGTGCCAGCAGCAATCTAGCGGAGGGGAGCTACGAGCAGTACTTC; cdr3_aa: CASSNLAEGSYEQYF
clone_size: -; d_call: TRBD2; v_call: TRBV4-3; j_call: TRBJ2-7; cdr3_nt: TGCGCCAGCAGCCAAGATTGGGGGACTAGCTCCTACGAGCAGTACTTC; cdr3_aa: CASSQDWGTSSYEQYF
clone_size: -; d_call: TRBD1; v_call: TRBV6-4; j_call: TRBJ1-2; cdr3_nt: TGTGCCAGCAGGGAGACAGGGCATGGGGACTATGGCTACACCTTC; cdr3_aa: CASRETGHGDYGYTF
clone_size: once; d_call: -; v_call: TRBV19; j_call: TRBJ2-6; cdr3_nt: TGTGCCAGTAGTATCGTCGGGGCTGGGGCCAACGTCCTGACTTTC; cdr3_aa: CASSIVGAGANVLTF
clone_size: -; d_call: TRBD2; v_call: TRBV6-2/TRBV6-3; j_call: TRBJ2-1; cdr3_nt: TGTGCCAGCAGTTACCCTTGGACTAGCGGGAGGGCCGTCCTAGGGAATGAGCAGTTCTTC; cdr3_aa: CASSYPWTSGRAVLGNEQFF
clone_size: -; d_call: -; v_call: TRBV14; j_call: TRBJ2-1; cdr3_nt: TGTGCCAGCAGCTGGGGGCGGGTGTTCTGGGATGAGCAGTTCTTC; cdr3_aa: CASSWGRVFWDEQFF
clone_size: few; d_call: TRBD1; v_call: TRBV6-5; j_call: TRBJ1-6; cdr3_nt: TGTGCCAGCAGTACGGGGGGACAGGGCCCAGACACCCTCCACTTT; cdr3_aa: CASSTGGQGPDTLHF
clone_size: -; d_call: -; v_call: TRBV5-6; j_call: TRBJ1-1; cdr3_nt: TGTGCCAGCAGCTTGCCAGGACAACACACTGAAGCTTTCTTT; cdr3_aa: CASSLPGQHTEAFF
clone_size: -; d_call: TRBD1; v_call: TRBV27; j_call: TRBJ2-1; cdr3_nt: TGTGCCAGCAGTTTAGAGGGACAGGGAACCTACAATGAGCAGTTCTTC; cdr3_aa: CASSLEGQGTYNEQFF